The 24 T cell receptor beta chains reported below all come from one sample, sequenced in a study of T-cell memory formation after mild COVID-19. TCRdb reprocessed the 5' RACE reads via MiXCR and lists one record per CDR3 protein. The table lists 150,000 to 200,000 distinct CDR3 sequences, approximately 17% of them singletons, with 3.9% in the top ten. The specimen was PBMCs or a T cell subset sorted from them (not recorded which). The receptors stem from a man between 18 and 29 years old who had mild COVID-19 (a few samples of this study predate the infection). Cell type and time point are not known.

This clonotype was recorded a few times. This chain links TRBV12-3 or TRBV12-4 with TRBJ2-5, with D perhaps TRBD2 (5 bases). V lost 9 bases to trimming and J lost 5 bases, with 22 bases between them. This CDR3 is 15 amino acids long. The CDR3 is CASSDPGRPWETQYF. Written as DNA, the CDR3 is TGTGCCAGTAGCGACCCCGGCAGACCATGGGAGACCCAGTACTTC.

The J gene is TRBJ1-1, the V gene TRBV7-3; D gene uncertain. CDR1 is SGHTA, CDR2 FQGTGA, per germline. The CDR3 spans 13 residues. Deletions cut 1 base from V and 2 bases from J, with 5 bases between. CDR3 DNA: TGTGCCAGCAGCTTAATAATTAACACTGAAGCTTTCTTT. Translating gives CASSLIINTEAFF.

This clonotype appeared a few times. This sequence joins TRBV5-5 and TRBJ2-3, with TRBD2 as a possible D gene (6 bases). Germline V lookup: CDR1 SGHKS, CDR2 YYEKEE (reference sequence). There are 14 residues in the CDR3. The germline V and J ends were trimmed by 1 base and 6 bases, with 12 bases remaining between them. CDR3 in DNA: TGTGCCAGCAGCTTGCCGGGGGTAAAGGATACGCAGTATTTT. This codes for CASSLPGVKDTQYF.

Only a few counts were recorded for this clonotype. The chain is built from TRBV19 and TRBJ1-5, with D tentatively TRBD1 (6 bases). This CDR3 has 14 amino acids. The V and J ends lost 7 bases and 7 bases respectively, with 17 bases between them. Germline lookup yields CDR1 LNHDA and CDR2 SQIVND (reference sequence). CDR3 DNA sequence: TGTGCCAGTATCAAGTTGGGGGGCGGACAGCCCCAGCATTTT. As protein: CASIKLGGGQPQHF.

There are many counts of this clonotype. A read error may produce the germline difference seen at one junction end. The rearrangement links TRBV5-1 to TRBJ2-5; TRBD2 aligns across 8 bases. CDR3 size: 14 residues. CDR1 and CDR2 from the germline V gene are SGHRS and YFSETQ. The CDR3 sequence: CASSLAGTEETQYF. For the CDR3, the DNA is TGTGCCAGCAGCTTAGCGGGGACGGAAGAGACCCAGTACTTC.

In DNA, the CDR3 is TGCGCCAGCAGCTTGGCGTCGGCTAGCGGGATCTCCTACGAGCAGTACTTC. This translates into CASSLASASGISYEQYF. This chain joins TRBV5-1 and TRBJ2-7; 9 nucleotides match TRBD2. V trimming: 0 bases; J trimming: 0 bases; junction bases outside the gene matches: 7. Germline CDR1 reads SGHRS; CDR2 reads YFSETQ. The CDR3 is made up of 17 amino acids.

This clonotype came up once. This chain links TRBV3-1 with TRBJ2-7; D perhaps matches TRBD2 (5 bases). CDR3 length equals 18 residues. Germline lookup yields CDR1 LGHDT and CDR2 YNNKEL (reference sequence). Trimming left V 5 bases short and J 3 bases short, with 26 bases between. Here the CDR3 reads CASSGREYNPLYYYEQYF. The CDR3 coding sequence is TGTGCCAGCAGCGGCCGGGAATACAATCCCCTCTACTACTACGAGCAGTACTTC.

This sequence joins TRBV12-3 or TRBV12-4 and TRBJ2-2; D tentatively reads TRBD1 or TRBD2 (6 bases each). CDR3 length equals 16 residues. With 5 bases removed from V and 4 bases from J, the gap between germline ends came to 17 bases. As DNA, the CDR3 is TGTGCCAGCAGTCCCCCCCCCGGGGGCGGCACCGGGGAGCTGTTTTTT. This sequence encodes CASSPPPGGGTGELFF.

The genes are TRBV28 and TRBJ2-3, with 11 bases identical to TRBD2. Germline assignment: CDR1 MDHEN and CDR2 SYDVKM. This CDR3 contains 15 residues. With V trimmed by 4 bases and J by 6 bases, 6 bases remained unmatched. The CDR3 sequence: CASSWVPSGGDTQYF. Written as DNA, the CDR3 is TGTGCCAGCAGTTGGGTGCCTAGCGGGGGGGATACGCAGTATTTT.

This clonotype came up many times. V is TRBV7-2 and J is TRBJ1-1; tentatively, D is TRBD1 (5 bases). V was trimmed by 2 bases and J by 3 bases, leaving 10 bases between them. The CDR3 is 14 residues long. Per germline, CDR1 SGHTA and CDR2 FQGNSA. Here the CDR3 reads CASSLQGMDTEAFF. In nucleotides, the CDR3 is TGTGCCAGCAGCTTACAGGGCATGGACACTGAAGCTTTCTTT.

The chain combines TRBV7-6 with TRBJ2-1, with unresolved D. CDR3 length equals 13 residues. V lost 0 bases to trimming and J lost 9 bases, with 9 bases between them. Germline CDR1 reads SGHVS; CDR2 reads FNYEAQ. The CDR3 bases are TGTGCCAGCAGCTTAGCGGACGCGAGTGAGCAGTTCTTC. Its protein is CASSLADASEQFF.

The rearrangement uses TRBV6-1 and TRBJ1-2; D is perhaps TRBD1 (6 bases). V lost 8 bases and J lost 3, with 13 bases in between. The CDR3 sequence is 13 residues long. Germline V gene data show CDR1 as MNHNS and CDR2 as SASEGT. Written as DNA, the CDR3 is TGTGCCAGCGTTATTCGACAGGACTATGGCTACACCTTC. This codes for CASVIRQDYGYTF.

This chain connects TRBV2 to TRBJ1-6; TRBD1 is a possible D gene (5 bases). V was trimmed by 6 bases and J by 7 bases, leaving 13 bases between them. Germline loops: CDR1 SNHLY, CDR2 FYNNEI. This CDR3 has 14 amino acids. The CDR3 DNA is TGTGCCAGCAGACGGGGCTTTGGGAATTCACCCCTCCACTTT. Protein sequence: CASRRGFGNSPLHF.

The sample holds a few counts of this clonotype. V gene TRBV25-1 combines with J gene TRBJ1-2; 10 positions agree with TRBD1. Germline V lookup: CDR1 MGHDK, CDR2 SYGVNS. V shed 2 bases, J shed 7 bases, and the junction held 7 bases outside the gene matches. The CDR3 loop spans 15 amino acids. Here the CDR3 reads CASSERDRGVRGYTF. The CDR3 nucleotides read TGTGCCAGCAGTGAACGGGACAGGGGCGTGCGTGGCTACACCTTC.

The gene calls are TRBV9 and TRBJ2-2; weak D call: TRBD2 (6 bases). This CDR3 comprises 16 residues. CDR1 is SGDLS, CDR2 YYNGEE, per germline. V dropped 0 bases and J dropped 5 bases, with 14 bases sitting between them. The CDR3 DNA is TGTGCCAGCAGCGTAGAGGGTGGGGGACTGACCGGGGAGCTGTTTTTT. As protein: CASSVEGGGLTGELFF.

The sample holds a few counts of this clonotype. This rearrangement joins TRBV5-1 to TRBJ1-2; maybe TRBD1 (5 bases). The V end was cut by 0 bases, the J end by 4 bases, with 7 bases between. This CDR3 spans 13 amino acids. CDR1 is SGHRS, CDR2 YFSETQ, per germline. CDR3: CASSLEGLYGYTF. The CDR3 DNA reads as TGCGCCAGCAGCTTGGAGGGACTCTATGGCTACACCTTC.

V is TRBV28 and J is TRBJ2-2; D gene uncertain. The CDR3 totals 12 residues. Trimming stripped 7 bases from V and 5 bases from J, with 8 bases between. Germline lookup yields CDR1 MDHEN and CDR2 SYDVKM. CDR3 loop: CASISRTGELFF. The CDR3 bases are TGTGCCAGCATTTCGCGGACCGGGGAGCTGTTTTTT.

This chain links TRBV5-4 with TRBJ2-5; D gene unclear. V dropped 5 bases and J dropped 3 bases, with 17 bases sitting between them. Looked up from germline, CDR1 is SGHNT and CDR2 is YYREEE (reference sequence). The CDR3 runs to 15 residues. CDR3 loop: CASRISLDAEETQYF. The CDR3 DNA reads as TGTGCCAGCAGGATTTCCCTTGACGCAGAAGAGACCCAGTACTTC.

This clonotype was seen a handful of times. This chain connects TRBV5-6 to TRBJ2-7, with D unresolved. CDR3 length: 13 amino acids. In germline, CDR1 is SGHDT, CDR2 YYEEEE. The germline V and J ends were trimmed by 5 bases and 1 base, with 10 bases remaining between them. The CDR3 region has the DNA TGTGCCAGCAGACCCGGGCCATCCTACGAGCAGTACGTC. This sequence encodes CASRPGPSYEQYV.

The V and J genes are TRBV4-2 and TRBJ2-5; 10 positions agree with TRBD2. Per germline, CDR1 LGHNA and CDR2 YNFKEQ. The length of the CDR3 is 15 residues. Trimming removed 1 base from V and 1 base from J; junction bases left unmatched: 0. The CDR3 spells CASSQASGGQETQYF. CDR3 sequence (DNA): TGTGCCAGCAGCCAAGCTAGCGGGGGCCAAGAGACCCAGTACTTC.

This clonotype occurred a few times. The chain has TRBV11-3 and TRBJ2-3, with 8 bases aligning to TRBD2. Looked up from germline, CDR1 is SGHNT and CDR2 is YENEEA. This CDR3 spans 14 amino acids. In DNA, the CDR3 is TGTGGGAGAGAAAAGCGGGGGTGCACAGATACGCAGTATTTT. Translating gives CGREKRGCTDTQYF. Filled out from reference TRBV11-3 and TRBJ2-3, the complete variable domain reads EAGVVQSPRYKIIEKKQPVAFWCNPISGHNTLYWYLQNLGQGPELLIRYENEEAVDDSQLPKDRFSAERLKGVDSTLKIQPAELGDSAVYLCGREKRGCTDTQYFGPGTRLTVL.

This clonotype was found a few times. The genes are TRBV20-1 and TRBJ1-2; D is unclear. Trimming removed 2 bases from V and 8 bases from J, with 18 bases in between. The CDR3 loop spans 14 amino acids. Germline loops: CDR1 DFQATT, CDR2 SNEGSKA (reference sequence). The CDR3 DNA is TGCAGTGCTAGACCTCCGGAGGGTCCCAGGGGCTACACCTTC. Its protein is CSARPPEGPRGYTF.

The CDR3 spells CSASFTGNQPQHF. The CDR3 DNA reads TGCAGTGCTAGCTTTACAGGCAATCAGCCCCAGCATTTT. The chain combines TRBV20-1 with TRBJ1-5; D is uncertain. CDR3 length: 13 residues. V was cut by 3 bases and J by 2 bases, with 8 bases left in between. Germline V gene sequence: CDR1 DFQATT, CDR2 SNEGSKA (reference sequence).

This clonotype was detected a few times. The V gene is TRBV20-1, the J gene TRBJ2-1; 10 bases agree with TRBD2. V trimming: 7 bases; J trimming: 2 bases; junction bases outside the gene matches: 17. Germline V lookup: CDR1 DFQATT, CDR2 SNEGSKA (reference sequence). The CDR3 length is 18 residues. CDR3 amino acids: CSVQALAGVSRAYNEQFF. The CDR3 coding sequence is TGCAGTGTTCAGGCGCTAGCGGGGGTGTCTCGCGCCTACAATGAGCAGTTCTTC.